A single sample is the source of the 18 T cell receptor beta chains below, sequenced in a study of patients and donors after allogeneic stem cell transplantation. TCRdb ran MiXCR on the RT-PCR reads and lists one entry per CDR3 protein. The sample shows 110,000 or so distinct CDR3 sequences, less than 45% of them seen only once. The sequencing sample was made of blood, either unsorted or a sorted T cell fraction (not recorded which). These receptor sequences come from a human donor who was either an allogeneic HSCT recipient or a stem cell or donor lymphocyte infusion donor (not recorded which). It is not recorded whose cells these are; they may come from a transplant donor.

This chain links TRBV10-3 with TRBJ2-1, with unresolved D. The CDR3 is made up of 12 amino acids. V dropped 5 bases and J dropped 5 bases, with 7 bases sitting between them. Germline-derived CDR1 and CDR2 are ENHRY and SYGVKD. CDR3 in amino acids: CAISQRDNEQFF. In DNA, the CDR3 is TGTGCCATCAGTCAAAGGGACAATGAGCAGTTCTTC.

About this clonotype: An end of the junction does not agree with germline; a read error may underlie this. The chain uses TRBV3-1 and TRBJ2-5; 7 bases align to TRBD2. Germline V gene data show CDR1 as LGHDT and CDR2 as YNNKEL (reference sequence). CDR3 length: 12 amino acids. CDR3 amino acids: CASSQGEAGERF. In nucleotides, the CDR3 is TGTGCCAGCAGCCAAGGGGAGGCGGGAGAGAGGTTC.

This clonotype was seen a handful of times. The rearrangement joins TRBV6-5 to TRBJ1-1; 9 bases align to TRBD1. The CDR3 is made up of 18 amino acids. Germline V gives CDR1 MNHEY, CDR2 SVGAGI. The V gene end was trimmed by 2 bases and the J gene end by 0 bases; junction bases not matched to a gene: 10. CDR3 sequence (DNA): TGTGCCAGCAGTTACGGCCCGGGACAGGGAATTATGAACACTGAAGCTTTCTTT. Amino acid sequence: CASSYGPGQGIMNTEAFF.

CDR3 sequence reads: CASSYPVLATNEKLFF. CDR3 sequence (DNA): TGTGCCAGCAGTTATCCTGTTCTTGCAACTAATGAAAAACTGTTTTTT. J is TRBJ1-4 and V is TRBV6-6; D gene ambiguous. CDR3 length: 16 residues. Germline loops: CDR1 MNHNY, CDR2 SVGAGI (reference sequence). V lost 3 bases, J lost 0 bases, and 11 bases lay in between.

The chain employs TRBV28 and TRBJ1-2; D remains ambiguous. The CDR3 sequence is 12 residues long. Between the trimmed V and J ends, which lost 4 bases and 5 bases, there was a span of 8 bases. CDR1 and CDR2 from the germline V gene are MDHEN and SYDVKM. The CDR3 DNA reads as TGTGCCAGCAGTTCTAGGGCATATGGCTACACCTTC. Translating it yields CASSSRAYGYTF.

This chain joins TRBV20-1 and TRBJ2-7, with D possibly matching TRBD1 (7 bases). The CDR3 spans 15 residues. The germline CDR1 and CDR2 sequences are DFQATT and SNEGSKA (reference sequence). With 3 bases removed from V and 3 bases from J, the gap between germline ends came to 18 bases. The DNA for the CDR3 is TGCAGTGCTAGTACCCGCGGGACAGAGCGCTACGAGCAGTACTTC. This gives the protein CSASTRGTERYEQYF.

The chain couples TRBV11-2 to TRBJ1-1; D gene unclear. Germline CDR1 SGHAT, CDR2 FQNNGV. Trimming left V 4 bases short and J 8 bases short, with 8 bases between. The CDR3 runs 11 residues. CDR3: CASSYGIEAFF. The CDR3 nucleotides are TGTGCCAGCAGCTACGGGATAGAAGCTTTCTTT.

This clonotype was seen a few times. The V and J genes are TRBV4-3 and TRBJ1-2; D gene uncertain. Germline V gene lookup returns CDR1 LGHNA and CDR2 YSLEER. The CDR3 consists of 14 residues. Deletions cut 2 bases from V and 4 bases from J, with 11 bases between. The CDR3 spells CASSQLDGGYGYTF. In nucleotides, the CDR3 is TGCGCCAGCAGCCAACTCGATGGAGGCTATGGCTACACCTTC.

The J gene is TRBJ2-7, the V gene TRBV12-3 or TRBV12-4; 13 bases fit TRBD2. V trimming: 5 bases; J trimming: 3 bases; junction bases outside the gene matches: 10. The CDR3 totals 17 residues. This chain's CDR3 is CASSPVRTSGSFYEQYF. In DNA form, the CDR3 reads TGTGCCAGCAGTCCAGTAAGGACTAGCGGGAGTTTCTACGAGCAGTACTTC.

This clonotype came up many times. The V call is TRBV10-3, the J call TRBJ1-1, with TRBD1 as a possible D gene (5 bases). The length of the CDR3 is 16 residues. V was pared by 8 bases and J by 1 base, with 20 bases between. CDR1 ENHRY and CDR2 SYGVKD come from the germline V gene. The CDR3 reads CAIRSTPGVGNTEAFF. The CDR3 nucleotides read TGTGCCATCCGGTCTACACCGGGGGTTGGGAACACTGAAGCTTTCTTT.

The CDR3 protein is CASSLNGREGYTF. In DNA, the CDR3 is TGTGCCAGCAGCTTGAACGGGAGGGAAGGCTACACCTTC. J is TRBJ1-2 and V is TRBV5-6, with D hard to call. CDR1 is SGHDT and CDR2 is YYEEEE in the germline V gene. V lost 1 base, J lost 8 bases, and 12 bases lay in between. The length of the CDR3 is 13 residues.

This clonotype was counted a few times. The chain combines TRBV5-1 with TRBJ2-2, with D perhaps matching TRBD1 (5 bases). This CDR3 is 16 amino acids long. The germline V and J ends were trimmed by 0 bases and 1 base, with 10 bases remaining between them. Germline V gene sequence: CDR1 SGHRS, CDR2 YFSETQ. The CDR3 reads CASSLEGQGNTGELFF. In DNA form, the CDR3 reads TGCGCCAGCAGCTTGGAGGGGCAGGGGAACACCGGGGAGCTGTTTTTT.

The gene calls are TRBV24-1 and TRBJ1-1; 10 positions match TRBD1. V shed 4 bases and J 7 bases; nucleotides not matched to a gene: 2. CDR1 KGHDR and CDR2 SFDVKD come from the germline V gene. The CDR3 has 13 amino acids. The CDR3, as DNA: TGTGCCACCAGTGACCGGGACAGGGGTGAAGCTTTCTTT. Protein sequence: CATSDRDRGEAFF.

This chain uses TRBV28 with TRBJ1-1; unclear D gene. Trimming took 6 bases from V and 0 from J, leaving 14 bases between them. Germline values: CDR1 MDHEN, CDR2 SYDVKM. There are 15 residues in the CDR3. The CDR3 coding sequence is TGTGCCAGCAGCCCTCGGACGGGCATGAACACTGAAGCTTTCTTT. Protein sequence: CASSPRTGMNTEAFF.

CDR3 sequence reads: CASSPEGDTQYF. CDR3 in DNA: TGTGCCAGCAGCCCAGAAGGGGATACGCAGTATTTT. This sequence joins TRBV7-9 and TRBJ2-3; D remains unclear. The germline V gene has CDR1 SEHNR and CDR2 FQNEAQ (reference sequence). The CDR3 spans 12 residues. Trimming removed 5 bases from V and 6 bases from J, with 9 bases in between.

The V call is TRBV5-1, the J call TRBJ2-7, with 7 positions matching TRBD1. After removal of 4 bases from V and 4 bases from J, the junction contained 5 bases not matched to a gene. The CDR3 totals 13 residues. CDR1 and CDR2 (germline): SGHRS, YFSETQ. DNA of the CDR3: TGCGCCAGCAGCCTGTACAGGGGTTACGAGCAGTACTTC. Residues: CASSLYRGYEQYF. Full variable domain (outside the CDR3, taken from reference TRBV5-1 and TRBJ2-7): KAGVTQTPRYLIKTRGQQVTLSCSPISGHRSVSWYQQTPGQGLQFLFEYFSETQRNKGNFPGRFSGRQFSNSRSEMNVSTLELGDSALYLCASSLYRGYEQYFGPGTRLTVT.

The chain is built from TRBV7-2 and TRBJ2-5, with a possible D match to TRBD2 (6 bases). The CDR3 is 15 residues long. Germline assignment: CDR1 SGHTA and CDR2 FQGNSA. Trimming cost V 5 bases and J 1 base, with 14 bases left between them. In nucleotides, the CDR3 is TGTGCCAGCAGCCCCCCACTGACTAGCCAAGAGACCCAGTACTTC. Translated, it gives CASSPPLTSQETQYF.

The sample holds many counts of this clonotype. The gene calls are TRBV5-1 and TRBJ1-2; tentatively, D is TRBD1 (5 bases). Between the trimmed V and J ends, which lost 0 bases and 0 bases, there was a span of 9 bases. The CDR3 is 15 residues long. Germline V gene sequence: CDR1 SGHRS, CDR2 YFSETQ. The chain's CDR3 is CASSLVQGANYGYTF. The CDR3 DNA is TGCGCCAGCAGCTTGGTGCAGGGAGCTAACTATGGCTACACCTTC.